Listed here are 5 T cell receptor beta chains from one sample, sequenced in a study of technical replicates of blood from a handful of donors. Clones were read by immunoSEQ multiplex PCR, and TCRdb kept only the in-frame ones, dropping some. This table has fewer than 60,000 clones, about 94% appearing once. The specimen was PBMCs. Receptors originate from a human donor in good health. Some clones in this sample may be carry-over from other donors' samples.

This clone was seen a single time. The chain combines TRBV4-3 with TRBJ1-1; possibly TRBD1 for D (6 bases). Deletions cut 0 bases from V and 6 bases from J, with 11 bases between. CDR3 length: 14 amino acids. Germline V gene lookup returns CDR1 LGHNA and CDR2 YSLEER. The CDR3 DNA reads TGCGCCAGCAGCCAAGAGACAGGTTCGGCTGAAGCTTTCTTT. Translated, it gives CASSQETGSAEAFF.

This chain connects TRBV7-2 to TRBJ2-1; D unresolved. The CDR3 spans 16 residues. Trimming cost V 0 bases and J 0 bases, with 9 bases left between them. Per germline, CDR1 SGHTA and CDR2 FQGNSA. CDR3 nucleotides: TGTGCCAGCAGCTTAGCGGCGGCTAGCTCCTACAATGAGCAGTTCTTC. It translates to CASSLAAASSYNEQFF.

The chain recombines TRBV2 with TRBJ1-1; maybe TRBD1 (6 bases). V lost 6 bases, J lost 0 bases, and 11 bases lay in between. CDR1 SNHLY and CDR2 FYNNEI come from the germline V gene. The CDR3 covers 14 residues. The CDR3 loop reads CASSPDRMNTEAFF. The DNA for the CDR3 is TGTGCCAGCAGCCCTGACAGGATGAACACTGAAGCTTTCTTT. Full variable domain (missing parts from reference TRBV2 and TRBJ1-1): EPEVTQTPSHQVTQMGQEVILRCVPISNHLYFYWYRQILGQKVEFLVSFYNNEISEKSEIFDDQFSVERPDGSNFTLKIRSTKLEDSAMYFCASSPDRMNTEAFFGQGTRLTVV.

In this sample, this clone turned up many times. J is TRBJ1-5 and V is TRBV6-4; D is uncertain. With 3 bases removed from V and 4 bases from J, the gap between germline ends came to 7 bases. The CDR3 length is 13 residues. Germline CDR1 reads MRHNA; CDR2 reads SNTAGT. Here the CDR3 reads CASSEAANQPQHF. The CDR3, as DNA: TGTGCCAGCAGTGAGGCGGCAAATCAGCCCCAGCATTTT.

This clone was counted only a few times. J is TRBJ2-7 and V is TRBV7-9; 7 bases match TRBD1. V dropped 5 bases and J dropped 2; count of bases not matched to a gene: 6. The CDR3 consists of 14 residues. CDR1 SEHNR and CDR2 FQNEAQ come from the germline V gene (reference sequence). The CDR3 loop is CASSHGQEPYEQYF. CDR3 in DNA: TGTGCCAGCAGCCACGGACAGGAACCCTACGAGCAGTACTTC.